Below, 30 T cell receptor beta chains from the same sample are listed, as sequenced in a study of vaccination and CD4 T cells after COVID-19. TCRdb used MiXCR to reprocess the PCR reads, holding one entry per CDR3 protein. Seen here are approximately 23,000 distinct CDR3 sequences, about 54% observed once, and the top ten hold 1% to 1.2%. The material sequenced was CD4+ T cells from blood, taken before SARS-CoV-2 vaccination. Source of these receptors: a human donor who had recovered from COVID-19.

By share of the sample, this clonotype is medium-sized (0.01 to 0.1%). As DNA, the CDR3 is TGTGCCAGCAGCCCTAACGTGGGAGCAAACATTCAGTACTTC. This gives the protein CASSPNVGANIQYF. The chain employs TRBV7-2 and TRBJ2-4, with TRBD2 as a possible D gene (5 bases). CDR1 is SGHTA and CDR2 is FQGNSA in the germline V gene. The CDR3 runs 14 residues. V was cut by 5 bases and J by 6 bases, with 14 bases left in between.

The CDR3 sequence is CASSFPGREEAFF. The DNA for the CDR3 is TGTGCCAGCAGTTTCCCGGGGCGTGAGGAAGCTTTCTTT. The chain combines TRBV28 with TRBJ1-1; TRBD1 is a possible D gene (5 bases). V was shortened by 3 bases and J by 8 bases, with 13 bases between the two germline ends. CDR1 is MDHEN and CDR2 is SYDVKM in the germline V gene. This CDR3 region has 13 residues.

The chain carries TRBV6-1 and TRBJ1-1, with 12 bases that match TRBD1. J gave up 1 base and V 4 bases, and 10 bases lay outside the gene matches. The CDR3 contains 18 residues. CDR1 and CDR2 from the germline V gene are MNHNS and SASEGT. CDR3 sequence reads: CASSGSGTGGERNTEAFF. The CDR3 coding sequence is TGTGCCAGCAGTGGATCCGGGACAGGGGGCGAACGGAACACTGAAGCTTTCTTT.

Concerning this clonotype itself: Without the conserved terminal phenylalanine or tryptophan, this CDR3 likely stems from a read error. The gene calls are TRBV6-2 or TRBV6-3 and TRBJ2-7; D remains ambiguous. Germline V gene data show CDR1 as MNHEY and CDR2 as SVGEGT. V was trimmed by 3 bases and J by 4 bases, leaving 19 bases between them. This CDR3 has 16 amino acids. CDR3 protein: CASSYPSLDRLYEQYY. CDR3 nucleotide sequence: TGTGCCAGCAGTTATCCCTCCCTCGACCGTCTTTACGAGCAGTACTAC.

This sequence joins TRBV21-1 and TRBJ2-2; the D segment call TRBD1 is taken from the table without a DNA check. TRBV21-1 constitutes a pseudogene. This CDR3 is 18 amino acids long. CDR3 residues: CASSKVSGTGFSAGELFF. DNA of the CDR3: TGTGCCAGCAGCAAAGTGTCAGGGACAGGGTTCTCCGCCGGGGAGCTGTTTTTT.

This chain uses TRBV15 with TRBJ2-5; tentative D call: TRBD1 (5 bases). Germline V CDR1 and CDR2: LNHNV, YYDKDF (reference sequence). Trimming took off 0 bases at V and 4 bases at J, with 9 bases between the two ends. This CDR3 contains 14 residues. The DNA of the CDR3 is TGTGCCACCAGCAGAGATAGGGGTCCAGAGACCCAGTACTTC. Translating gives CATSRDRGPETQYF.

The chain is built from TRBV20-1 and TRBJ2-3, with 7 positions matching TRBD2. The junction had 9 bases not matched to a gene; V was cut back by 6 bases and J by 0 bases. CDR3 size: 15 residues. Germline V gene data show CDR1 as DFQATT and CDR2 as SNEGSKA (reference sequence). The CDR3 protein is CSARPTAGSTDTQYF. The CDR3 nucleotides are TGCAGTGCCCGCCCTACAGCGGGAAGCACAGATACGCAGTATTTT.

The genes are TRBV6-2 or TRBV6-3 and TRBJ2-1, with 8 bases matching TRBD1. Per the germline V gene, CDR1 is MNHEY and CDR2 is SVGEGT. CDR3 length equals 15 residues. With V trimmed by 4 bases and J by 5 bases, 7 bases remained unmatched. The CDR3 sequence is CASSSRQGTHNEQFF. In DNA, the CDR3 is TGTGCCAGCAGTTCTCGACAGGGGACACACAATGAGCAGTTCTTC.

The J gene is TRBJ1-4, the V gene TRBV10-3; TRBD1 aligns across 12 bases. The V and J ends lost 2 bases and 8 bases, in that order; junction bases with no gene match: 9. Germline values: CDR1 ENHRY, CDR2 SYGVKD. This CDR3 is 17 amino acids long. CDR3 sequence: CAISELLPGQGAEKLFF. DNA of the CDR3: TGTGCCATCAGTGAGCTATTACCGGGACAGGGGGCAGAAAAACTGTTTTTT.

The J gene is TRBJ2-7, the V gene TRBV7-8, with D possibly being TRBD1 (5 bases). Germline-derived CDR1 and CDR2 are SGHVS and FQNEAQ. CDR3 length: 15 amino acids. V was shortened by 0 bases and J by 4 bases, with 13 bases between the two germline ends. The CDR3 coding sequence is TGTGCCAGCAGCTTAGCGGGGCGGTGGGGTTACGAGCAGTACTTC. As protein: CASSLAGRWGYEQYF.

J is TRBJ2-3 and V is TRBV11-2, with D perhaps TRBD2 (6 bases). The CDR3 consists of 15 residues. From germline, CDR1 is SGHAT and CDR2 FQNNGV. The V end lost 7 bases, the J end lost 0 bases, and 14 bases lay between the germline ends. The CDR3 is CASNIRDFSTDTQYF. CDR3 bases: TGTGCCAGCAACATCCGGGACTTTAGCACAGATACGCAGTATTTT.

The table lists this clonotype with a few counts. The V and J genes are TRBV6-1 and TRBJ1-2; 12 nucleotides agree with TRBD1. The V and J ends lost 5 bases and 8 bases, in that order; junction bases with no gene match: 12. The CDR3 extends over 16 amino acids. The germline gives CDR1 MNHNS, CDR2 SASEGT. CDR3 loop: CASSRLPGQGAGGYTF. CDR3 nucleotide sequence: TGTGCCAGCAGTCGACTCCCGGGACAGGGGGCAGGGGGCTACACCTTC.

As for this clonotype: One end of the junction varies from germline; a read error may be responsible. The J gene is TRBJ2-7, the V gene TRBV7-2; D is possibly TRBD1 or TRBD2 (5 bases each). CDR1 and CDR2 (germline): SGHTA, FQGNSA. The CDR3 length is 15 residues. CDR3 loop: CASSRNRGPTYERYF. DNA for the CDR3: TGTGCCAGCAGCCGCAACCGGGGCCCGACCTACGAGCGGTACTTC.

The chain has TRBV10-1 and TRBJ2-7; D ambiguous. CDR1 and CDR2 from the germline V gene are WNHNN and SYGVQD (reference sequence). V gave up 0 bases and J gave up 6 bases, with 12 bases separating them. The CDR3 has 14 amino acids. As DNA, the CDR3 is TGCGCCAGCAGTGAGTCGACTGAGGTCAGCGAGCAGTACTTC. It yields the protein CASSESTEVSEQYF.

The chain joins TRBV6-5 to TRBJ2-7; 11 bases fit TRBD2. Germline lookup yields CDR1 MNHEY and CDR2 SVGAGI. V shed 0 bases and J 6 bases; nucleotides not matched to a gene: 7. This CDR3 is 16 amino acids long. The CDR3 loop is CASSYSPLAGGFEQYF. In DNA form, the CDR3 reads TGTGCCAGCAGTTACTCCCCCCTAGCGGGAGGCTTCGAGCAGTACTTC.

This chain uses TRBV19 with TRBJ2-1; D tentatively fits TRBD1 or TRBD2 (5 bases each). CDR1 LNHDA and CDR2 SQIVND come from the germline V gene (reference sequence). The CDR3 totals 14 residues. V gave up 9 bases and J gave up 6 bases, with 18 bases separating them. This CDR3 reads CASYLPRGSNEQFF. CDR3 DNA sequence: TGTGCCAGCTACCTACCGAGGGGATCCAATGAGCAGTTCTTC.

V is TRBV19 and J is TRBJ2-3, with 12 bases that match TRBD2. The CDR3 runs to 17 residues. The junction had 6 bases not matched to a gene; V was cut back by 1 base and J by 4 bases. Germline CDR1 and CDR2: LNHDA and SQIVND (reference sequence). In DNA, the CDR3 is TGTGCCAGTAGTATAGCATACCTAGCGGGAGGGTCAGATACGCAGTATTTT. Translating gives CASSIAYLAGGSDTQYF.

This chain joins TRBV30 and TRBJ2-5, with 10 bases fitting TRBD2. The V gene's germline CDR1 is GTSNPN and CDR2 SVGIG (reference sequence). With 3 bases clipped from V and 2 bases from J, the junction kept 0 bases outside the gene matches. CDR3 length equals 13 residues. The CDR3 loop is CAWRLAGQETQYF. The CDR3 DNA reads as TGTGCCTGGAGACTAGCGGGACAAGAGACCCAGTACTTC.

The chain carries TRBV18 and TRBJ1-2, with 7 bases that match TRBD1. J lost 7 bases, V lost 3 bases, and 11 bases had no gene match. From germline, CDR1 is KGHSH and CDR2 LQKENI. The CDR3 extends over 15 amino acids. The CDR3 sequence is CASSPLTGLGGGYTF. CDR3 coding DNA: TGTGCCAGCTCACCCTTGACAGGGCTTGGCGGTGGCTACACCTTC. Full variable domain (outside the CDR3, taken from reference TRBV18 and TRBJ1-2): NAGVMQNPRHLVRRRGQEARLRCSPMKGHSHVYWYRQLPEEGLKFMVYLQKENIIDESGMPKERFSAEFPKEGPSILRIQQVVRGDSAAYFCASSPLTGLGGGYTFGSGTRLTVV.

The chain joins TRBV6-5 to TRBJ2-4; D is unclear. The CDR3 consists of 16 residues. CDR1 and CDR2 from the germline V gene are MNHEY and SVGAGI. V was clipped by 0 bases and J by 0 bases, with 9 bases between them. In DNA form, the CDR3 reads TGTGCCAGCAGTTACTCGTATGCCCTAGCCAAAAACATTCAGTACTTC. Translating gives CASSYSYALAKNIQYF.

The table lists this clonotype with a few counts. The chain links TRBV15 to TRBJ1-1; D may be TRBD1 (5 bases). V lost 5 bases, J lost 1 base, and 8 bases lay in between. Germline V gene sequence: CDR1 LNHNV, CDR2 YYDKDF (reference sequence). This CDR3 contains 13 residues. CDR3 bases: TGTGCCACCAGCGACAGAGAGAACACTGAAGCTTTCTTT. Protein product: CATSDRENTEAFF.

V gene TRBV18 combines with J gene TRBJ2-2; the match to TRBD1 covers 7 bases. CDR1 is KGHSH, CDR2 LQKENI, per germline. J was trimmed by 4 bases and V by 4 bases; bases with no gene match: 3. The CDR3 extends over 14 amino acids. The DNA of the CDR3 is TGTGCCAGCTCACGTGGACAGGCCACCGGGGAGCTGTTTTTT. It encodes CASSRGQATGELFF. The variable domain in full, with the rest retrieved from reference TRBV18 and TRBJ2-2, is NAGVMQNPRHLVRRRGQEARLRCSPMKGHSHVYWYRQLPEEGLKFMVYLQKENIIDESGMPKERFSAEFPKEGPSILRIQQVVRGDSAAYFCASSRGQATGELFFGEGSRLTVL.

The chain has TRBV20-1 and TRBJ2-1, with D unclear. Germline CDR1 reads DFQATT; CDR2 reads SNEGSKA (reference sequence). Trimming removed 4 bases from V and 6 bases from J, with 19 bases in between. The CDR3 extends over 15 amino acids. Here the CDR3 DNA reads TGCAGTGCTAAACAATCTTGGGTTAGTCGCAATGAGCAGTTCTTC. Residues: CSAKQSWVSRNEQFF.

J is TRBJ1-1 and V is TRBV20-1; D not resolved. The CDR3 is 12 residues long. CDR1 is DFQATT, CDR2 SNEGSKA, per germline (reference sequence). Trimming took off 6 bases at V and 5 bases at J, with 13 bases between the two ends. CDR3 in DNA: TGCAGTGCGAGTCGGGGTGCGACTGAAGCTTTCTTT. Its translation is CSASRGATEAFF.

This clonotype was found a few times. V is TRBV28 and J is TRBJ1-2; D not resolved. Germline V gene sequence: CDR1 MDHEN, CDR2 SYDVKM. This CDR3 is built from 11 residues. Trimming cost V 7 bases and J 10 bases, with 13 bases left between them. CDR3 amino acids: CASKVWYDYTF. The CDR3 DNA is TGTGCCAGCAAGGTGTGGTACGACTACACCTTC.

The chain joins TRBV7-9 to TRBJ1-6, with D possibly being TRBD1 (5 bases). CDR3 length: 15 residues. Trimming removed 4 bases at V and 10 bases at J, with 17 bases between. CDR1 and CDR2 from the germline V gene are SEHNR and FQNEAQ (reference sequence). The CDR3 coding sequence is TGTGCCAGCAGCTCCCTCGGACACGTTGGCTCACCCCTCCACTTT. Its protein is CASSSLGHVGSPLHF.

The chain employs TRBV10-3 and TRBJ2-2; D might be TRBD2 (5 bases). Germline V lookup: CDR1 ENHRY, CDR2 SYGVKD. V shed 3 bases and J shed 4 bases, with 12 bases lying between them. This CDR3 has 15 residues. The CDR3 loop reads CAISDTGGGTGELFF. CDR3 nucleotide sequence: TGTGCCATCAGTGATACCGGAGGCGGCACCGGGGAGCTGTTTTTT.

This clonotype was counted a few times. The rearrangement joins TRBV6-2 or TRBV6-3 to TRBJ2-3; TRBD2 matches at 7 bases. The CDR3 has 13 residues. V was clipped by 6 bases and J by 7 bases; unmatched bases: 7. CDR1 MNHEY and CDR2 SVGEGT come from the germline V gene. The CDR3 loop reads CASRRTSYHTQYF. CDR3 bases: TGTGCCAGCAGGAGGACTAGTTACCATACGCAGTATTTT.

The chain combines TRBV6-5 with TRBJ2-7; no firm D call. The CDR3 runs 12 residues. Per germline, CDR1 MNHEY and CDR2 SVGAGI. Between the trimmed V and J ends, which lost 4 bases and 3 bases, there was a span of 7 bases. The CDR3 coding sequence is TGTGCCAGCAGTTCGATGTTCTACGAGCAGTACTTC. This translates into CASSSMFYEQYF.

V and J are TRBV15 and TRBJ2-5; D might be TRBD2 (6 bases). This CDR3 has 12 residues. V dropped 11 bases and J dropped 5 bases, with 15 bases sitting between them. The germline CDR1 and CDR2 sequences are LNHNV and YYDKDF (reference sequence). DNA for the CDR3: TGTGCCCCAAACCGGGACTGCGAGACCCAGTACTTC. Its translation is CAPNRDCETQYF.